Each of the 30 T cell receptor beta chains below was sequenced from the same sample in a study of siplizumab effects on memory and regulatory T cells. Only in-frame clones appear in the TCRdb table, and some are missing; sequencing was by immunoSEQ multiplex PCR. This sample carries some 100,000 clones, approximately 90% of them seen once, and the ten largest clones take 0.75%. Sequencing was carried out using Tregs sorted from blood. Every receptor here comes from a human donor in good health.

The J gene is TRBJ2-5, the V gene TRBV5-1; D unresolved. Trimming took 0 bases from V and 4 from J, leaving 10 bases between them. There are 14 residues in the CDR3. Germline assignment: CDR1 SGHRS and CDR2 YFSETQ. The CDR3 loop is CASSLGGPGETQYF. CDR3 nucleotides: TGCGCCAGCAGCTTGGGAGGTCCAGGAGAGACCCAGTACTTC.

This chain joins TRBV5-4 and TRBJ1-1; a possible D gene is TRBD1 (6 bases). This CDR3 comprises 13 residues. The V end lost 3 bases, the J end lost 11 bases, and 17 bases lay between the germline ends. Germline assignment: CDR1 SGHNT and CDR2 YYREEE (reference sequence). CDR3 residues: CASSSLGGPVAFF. The CDR3, as DNA: TGTGCCAGCAGCTCCCTGGGGGGGCCGGTGGCTTTCTTT. Full variable domain (rest looked up from reference TRBV5-4 and TRBJ1-1): ETGVTQSPTHLIKTRGQQVTLRCSSQSGHNTVSWYQQALGQGPQFIFQYYREEENGRGNFPPRFSGLQFPNYSSELNVNALELDDSALYLCASSSLGGPVAFFGQGTRLTVV.

The chain has TRBV6-1 and TRBJ2-3, with 7 bases identical to TRBD2. Per germline, CDR1 MNHNS and CDR2 SASEGT. The CDR3 sequence is 14 residues long. V lost 6 bases, J lost 0 bases, and 3 bases stayed unmatched. The CDR3 sequence: CASRRLASTDTQYF. CDR3 sequence (DNA): TGTGCCAGCAGGCGACTAGCTAGCACAGATACGCAGTATTTT.

V usage is TRBV5-1 and J usage is TRBJ2-7, with 7 nucleotides matching TRBD1. Germline loops: CDR1 SGHRS, CDR2 YFSETQ. CDR3 size: 15 residues. With V trimmed by 7 bases and J by 3 bases, 13 bases remained unmatched. CDR3 in amino acids: CASQVEGAWSYEQYF. CDR3 nucleotides: TGCGCCAGCCAAGTTGAGGGGGCTTGGAGCTACGAGCAGTACTTC.

The V call is TRBV6-5, the J call TRBJ2-3; D may be TRBD2 (6 bases). This CDR3 spans 12 amino acids. Germline CDR1 and CDR2: MNHEY and SVGAGI. Trimming took off 5 bases at V and 3 bases at J, with 6 bases between the two ends. In DNA, the CDR3 is TGTGCCAGCAGTGCGGGGACAGATACGCAGTATTTT. As protein: CASSAGTDTQYF.

The chain joins TRBV27 to TRBJ2-3; 8 nucleotides line up with TRBD1. V dropped 7 bases and J dropped 5; count of bases not matched to a gene: 8. From germline, CDR1 is MNHEY and CDR2 SMNVEV (reference sequence). This CDR3 region has 14 residues. This chain's CDR3 is CASKTGQGRDTQYF. DNA of the CDR3: TGTGCCAGCAAAACCGGACAGGGTAGAGATACGCAGTATTTT.

The chain is built from TRBV11-2 and TRBJ1-6; D remains unclear. Germline CDR1 SGHAT, CDR2 FQNNGV. V was trimmed by 6 bases and J by 8 bases, leaving 20 bases between them. CDR3 length equals 16 residues. CDR3 residues: CASSHSPPGGYSPLHF. The CDR3 coding sequence is TGTGCCAGCAGTCATTCCCCGCCAGGAGGATATTCACCCCTCCACTTT.

The rearrangement uses TRBV7-9 and TRBJ1-5, with D tentatively TRBD1 (5 bases). This CDR3 has 14 amino acids. Per germline, CDR1 SEHNR and CDR2 FQNEAQ (reference sequence). Deletions cut 1 base from V and 3 bases from J, with 7 bases between. For the CDR3, the DNA is TGTGCCAGCAGCTTAGGGGGCAACAATCAGCCCCAGCATTTT. Encoded protein: CASSLGGNNQPQHF.

This chain links TRBV7-9 with TRBJ1-2, with D perhaps matching TRBD1 (5 bases). CDR1 and CDR2 (germline): SEHNR, FQNEAQ (reference sequence). CDR3 length: 12 amino acids. The V and J ends lost 5 bases and 8 bases respectively, with 12 bases between them. As DNA, the CDR3 is TGTGCCAGCAGCCGAAACAGGTTCGGCTACACCTTC. Its protein is CASSRNRFGYTF. The variable domain in full, with the rest retrieved from reference TRBV7-9 and TRBJ1-2, is DTGVSQNPRHKITKRGQNVTFRCDPISEHNRLYWYRQTLGQGPEFLTYFQNEAQLEKSRLLSDRFSAERPKGSFSTLEIQRTEQGDSAMYLCASSRNRFGYTFGSGTRLTVV.

The chain couples TRBV7-9 to TRBJ2-7; 9 bases are a match to TRBD1. J gave up 5 bases and V 6 bases, and 2 bases lay outside the gene matches. The CDR3 totals 12 residues. CDR1 is SEHNR, CDR2 FQNEAQ, per germline (reference sequence). CDR3 DNA: TGTGCCAGCAGAAGGACAGGGGACGAGCAGTACTTC. As protein: CASRRTGDEQYF.

The chain is built from TRBV5-6 and TRBJ1-3; possible D gene TRBD1, 6 bases. This CDR3 is built from 15 residues. Germline CDR1 and CDR2: SGHDT and YYEEEE. Trimming removed 4 bases at V and 4 bases at J, with 15 bases between. CDR3 sequence (DNA): TGTGCCAGCAGCCCGTCCACAGGGTCAGGAAACACCATATATTTT. Translating it yields CASSPSTGSGNTIYF. Complete variable domain (other parts from reference TRBV5-6 and TRBJ1-3): DAGVTQSPTHLIKTRGQQVTLRCSPKSGHDTVSWYQQALGQGPQFIFQYYEEEERQRGNFPDRFSGHQFPNYSSELNVNALLLGDSALYLCASSPSTGSGNTIYFGEGSWLTVV.

The rearrangement uses TRBV30 and TRBJ1-1; 11 nucleotides align to TRBD1. The V segment lost 1 base and the J segment 5 bases; nucleotides outside the gene matches: 6. Germline loops: CDR1 GTSNPN, CDR2 SVGIG (reference sequence). CDR3 length: 15 amino acids. The CDR3: CAWSGTGGFGTEAFF. The CDR3 nucleotides are TGTGCCTGGAGTGGGACAGGGGGCTTCGGGACTGAAGCTTTCTTT.

The chain uses TRBV19 and TRBJ1-5, with D hard to call. V lost 4 bases and J 5 bases, leaving 18 bases between the germline ends. From germline, CDR1 is LNHDA and CDR2 SQIVND (reference sequence). This CDR3 comprises 16 residues. CDR3 DNA: TGTGCCAGTAGTAGGACGCTCTTAATCCAAGATCAGCCCCAGCATTTT. The encoded protein is CASSRTLLIQDQPQHF.

The J gene is TRBJ2-7, the V gene TRBV19, with D uncertain. The CDR3 loop spans 15 amino acids. V lost 3 bases to trimming and J lost 2 bases, with 14 bases between them. Per the germline V gene, CDR1 is LNHDA and CDR2 is SQIVND (reference sequence). The CDR3 sequence is CASSIRGSLAYEQYF. CDR3 sequence (DNA): TGTGCCAGTAGTATTCGAGGATCCCTGGCCTACGAGCAGTACTTC. The full variable domain, completed using reference TRBV19 and TRBJ2-7, is DGGITQSPKYLFRKEGQNVTLSCEQNLNHDAMYWYRQDPGQGLRLIYYSQIVNDFQKGDIAEGYSVSREKKESFPLTVTSAQKNPTAFYLCASSIRGSLAYEQYFGPGTRLTVT.

This clone has just a few counts. J is TRBJ1-5 and V is TRBV7-8; TRBD1 might be the D (5 bases). From germline, CDR1 is SGHVS and CDR2 FQNEAQ. V was cut by 0 bases and J by 1 base, with 7 bases left in between. The CDR3 contains 15 residues. The CDR3 sequence is CASSLAGRSNQPQHF. The CDR3 DNA sequence: TGTGCCAGCAGCTTAGCGGGGCGAAGCAATCAGCCCCAGCATTTT.

The chain links TRBV5-1 to TRBJ1-2; D ambiguous. V lost 0 bases, J lost 5 bases, and 5 bases lay in between. Per germline, CDR1 SGHRS and CDR2 YFSETQ. The CDR3 is 12 amino acids. CDR3 in DNA: TGCGCCAGCAGCTTGGGGACTTATGGCTACACCTTC. It encodes CASSLGTYGYTF.

The CDR3 spells CASSTAGTSRSYEQYF. The CDR3 nucleotides are TGTGCCAGCAGCACAGCCGGGACTAGCAGATCCTACGAGCAGTACTTC. This chain uses TRBV7-9 with TRBJ2-7; the match to TRBD2 covers 9 bases. The length of the CDR3 is 16 residues. Germline assignment: CDR1 SEHNR and CDR2 FQNEAQ (reference sequence). V shed 5 bases, J shed 1 base, and the junction held 9 bases outside the gene matches. Together with reference TRBV7-9 and TRBJ2-7, the CDR3 gives the full variable domain: DTGVSQNPRHKITKRGQNVTFRCDPISEHNRLYWYRQTLGQGPEFLTYFQNEAQLEKSRLLSDRFSAERPKGSFSTLEIQRTEQGDSAMYLCASSTAGTSRSYEQYFGPGTRLTVT.

This clone was picked up a small number of times. The V call is TRBV20-1, the J call TRBJ1-1, with unresolved D. The CDR3 extends over 10 amino acids. Germline V gene data show CDR1 as DFQATT and CDR2 as SNEGSKA (reference sequence). The ends were cut back, 7 bases at V and 6 bases at J, with 9 bases in the middle. The CDR3 here is CSVLQSEAFF. CDR3 bases: TGCAGTGTCCTGCAGTCTGAAGCTTTCTTT.

This chain links TRBV29-1 with TRBJ1-2; D gene uncertain. This CDR3 has 13 amino acids. The germline V and J ends were trimmed by 4 bases and 1 base, with 10 bases remaining between them. Germline V gene data show CDR1 as SQVTM and CDR2 as ANQGSEA. CDR3 sequence: CSVVGQINYGYTF. CDR3 nucleotide sequence: TGCAGCGTTGTAGGTCAGATTAACTATGGCTACACCTTC.

The chain combines TRBV18 with TRBJ2-2; unclear D gene. This CDR3 has 11 residues. CDR1 is KGHSH, CDR2 LQKENI, per germline. The V gene lost 3 bases and the J gene lost 8 bases, with 4 bases spanning the gap. The CDR3 spells CASSPLGELFF. The CDR3 DNA follows: TGTGCCAGCTCACCCCTGGGGGAGCTGTTTTTT.

The rearrangement uses TRBV4-2 and TRBJ2-3; TRBD2 aligns across 9 bases. Germline V CDR1 and CDR2: LGHNA, YNFKEQ. The CDR3 is made up of 17 amino acids. V shed 0 bases, J shed 2 bases, and the junction held 6 bases outside the gene matches. The CDR3 spells CASSQESLAGPTDTQYF. The CDR3 DNA reads TGTGCCAGCAGCCAAGAAAGCCTAGCGGGACCCACAGATACGCAGTATTTT.

This clone was recorded only once. The chain links TRBV21-1 to TRBJ1-4. TRBV21-1 is labeled a pseudogene. This CDR3 has 14 amino acids. The CDR3 spells CASSKDLRNTLLFF. DNA of the CDR3: TGTGCCAGCAGCAAAGACCTTAGGAACACATTGTTGTTTTTT.

This rearrangement joins TRBV5-1 to TRBJ2-3; no clear D. Germline CDR1 is SGHRS and CDR2 is YFSETQ. Trimming left V 4 bases short and J 0 bases short, with 12 bases between. The CDR3 has 15 residues. The CDR3 DNA reads TGCGCCAGCAGCCCCCGCAGCCTTAGCACAGATACGCAGTATTTT. Protein sequence: CASSPRSLSTDTQYF.

The chain recombines TRBV14 with TRBJ1-2, with TRBD1 as a possible D gene (5 bases). Deletions cut 3 bases from V and 4 bases from J, with 9 bases between. Germline V gives CDR1 SGHDN, CDR2 FVKESK. The CDR3 covers 13 residues. Here the CDR3 reads CASSQGRSYGYTF. DNA of the CDR3: TGTGCCAGCAGCCAGGGACGAAGCTATGGCTACACCTTC. Based on the CDR3 plus reference TRBV14 and TRBJ1-2, the full variable domain is EAGVTQFPSHSVIEKGQTVTLRCDPISGHDNLYWYRRVMGKEIKFLLHFVKESKQDESGMPNNRFLAERTGGTYSTLKVQPAELEDSGVYFCASSQGRSYGYTFGSGTRLTVV.

V and J are TRBV6-5 and TRBJ2-5; perhaps TRBD2 as D (7 bases). The germline V gene has CDR1 MNHEY and CDR2 SVGAGI. CDR3 size: 15 residues. V was shortened by 2 bases and J by 9 bases, with 19 bases between the two germline ends. The CDR3 is CASSYQPWGGSAQYF. The CDR3 DNA is TGTGCCAGCAGTTACCAACCTTGGGGGGGCTCGGCCCAGTACTTC.

The genes are TRBV7-3 and TRBJ2-1; 7 nucleotides match TRBD2. V was clipped by 1 base and J by 7 bases; unmatched bases: 13. The CDR3 is 17 residues long. Germline assignment: CDR1 SGHTA and CDR2 FQGTGA. As DNA, the CDR3 is TGTGCCAGCAGCTTAAAACGCGCTAGCGGTACGAGTAATGAGCAGTTCTTC. Protein: CASSLKRASGTSNEQFF.

The rearrangement joins TRBV7-3 to TRBJ2-1; D is tentatively TRBD1 or TRBD2 (5 bases each). Germline values: CDR1 SGHTA, CDR2 FQGTGA. Trimming stripped 5 bases from V and 6 bases from J, with 17 bases between. This CDR3 is 15 amino acids long. CDR3 loop: CASSATRGSSNEQFF. DNA of the CDR3: TGTGCCAGCAGCGCAACTAGGGGTTCTTCCAATGAGCAGTTCTTC.

The chain employs TRBV19 and TRBJ1-1, with 11 nucleotides matching TRBD1. The CDR3 runs to 14 residues. J lost 6 bases, V lost 3 bases, and 3 bases had no gene match. Germline V gives CDR1 LNHDA, CDR2 SQIVND (reference sequence). CDR3 sequence (DNA): TGTGCCAGTAGTATCGGACAGGGGGCCTCTGAAGCTTTCTTT. Its translation is CASSIGQGASEAFF. Looking up the rest from reference TRBV19 and TRBJ1-1 gives the full variable domain: DGGITQSPKYLFRKEGQNVTLSCEQNLNHDAMYWYRQDPGQGLRLIYYSQIVNDFQKGDIAEGYSVSREKKESFPLTVTSAQKNPTAFYLCASSIGQGASEAFFGQGTRLTVV.

The CDR3 bases are TGTGCCAGCAGGCCTACAGGGGCGAACACTGAAGCTTTCTTT. Amino acid sequence: CASRPTGANTEAFF. This sequence joins TRBV6-1 and TRBJ1-1; 7 bases are a match to TRBD1. This CDR3 has 14 amino acids. Germline V CDR1 and CDR2: MNHNS, SASEGT. V lost 6 bases to trimming and J lost 1 base; unmatched junction nucleotides: 5.

CDR3 region: CATSRRLAGQETQYF. For the CDR3, the DNA is TGTGCCACCAGCAGGAGACTAGCGGGGCAAGAGACCCAGTACTTC. The rearrangement links TRBV15 to TRBJ2-5; 11 nucleotides align to TRBD2. After removal of 3 bases from V and 2 bases from J, the junction contained 2 bases not matched to a gene. Looked up from germline, CDR1 is LNHNV and CDR2 is YYDKDF (reference sequence). There are 15 residues in the CDR3.